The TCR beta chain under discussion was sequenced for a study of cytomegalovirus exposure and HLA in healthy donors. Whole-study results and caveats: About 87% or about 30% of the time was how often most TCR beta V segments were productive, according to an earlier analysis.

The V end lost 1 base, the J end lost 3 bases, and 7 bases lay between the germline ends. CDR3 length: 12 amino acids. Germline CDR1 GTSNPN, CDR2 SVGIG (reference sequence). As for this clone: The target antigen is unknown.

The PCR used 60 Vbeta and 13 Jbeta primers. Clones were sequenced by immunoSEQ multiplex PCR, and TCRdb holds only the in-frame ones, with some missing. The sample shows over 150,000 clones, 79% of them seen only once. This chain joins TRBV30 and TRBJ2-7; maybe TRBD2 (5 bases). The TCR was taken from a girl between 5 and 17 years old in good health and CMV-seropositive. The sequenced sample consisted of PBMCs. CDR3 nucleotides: TGTGCCTGGAGTGCGGCGGGCTACGAGCAGTACTTC. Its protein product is CAWSAAGYEQYF.